This T cell receptor beta chain came from a study of TIL therapy for anti-PD-1-resistant metastatic lung cancer. Study-level background: Four tumors were EGFR-mutant and two were ALK-rearranged.

This was the immunoSEQ v3 assay. TCRdb's table, derived via immunoSEQ multiplex PCR, lists solely in-frame clones and lacks some. The sample has nearly 60,000 clones; more than 60% are singletons. Time point noted: pre-treatment sample, taken before nivolumab and TIL therapy. Enrollment ran from late 2017 to early 2020. CDR3 length: 17 amino acids. CDR1 is KGHSY, CDR2 FQNENV, per germline. Trimming left V 3 bases short and J 6 bases short, with 21 bases between. This material consisted of blood, taken at baseline. The genes are TRBV16 and TRBJ1-5; TRBD1 might be the D (6 bases). The sequence derives from a person aged 25 to 80 with non-small cell lung cancer. The CDR3 region is CASSHASGQGGGQPQHF. The CDR3 DNA is TGTGCCAGCAGCCACGCTTCGGGGCAGGGAGGGGGTCAGCCCCAGCATTTT.